One and the same sample provided the 2 T cell receptor beta chains below, sequenced in a study of T cell repertoires in cytomegalovirus infection. These TCRs' antigens remain unknown. TCRdb used MiXCR to reprocess the reads, holding one entry per CDR3 protein. This table holds roughly 78,000 distinct CDR3 sequences, roughly 40% found once. The material sequenced was CD8+ T cells from cultured PBMCs, taken from culture after CMV antigen stimulation. These receptors all stem from a human donor in good health (CMV status not recorded). Some clones in this sample may be carry-over from other donors' samples.

Only a few counts were recorded for this clonotype. The chain employs TRBV7-6 and TRBJ2-3; 11 nucleotides match TRBD1. Germline loops: CDR1 SGHVS, CDR2 FNYEAQ. V was pared by 3 bases and J by 6 bases, with 14 bases of the junction left unmatched. The CDR3 contains 18 residues. The CDR3: CASSLEPGQGGLFDTQYF. CDR3 DNA sequence: TGTGCCAGCAGCTTGGAGCCGGGACAGGGGGGCCTGTTCGATACGCAGTATTTT.

This clonotype was recorded a few times. The gene calls are TRBV7-9 and TRBJ2-4; D uncertain. The CDR3 runs 18 residues. Germline V CDR1 and CDR2: SEHNR, FQNEAQ (reference sequence). Trimming left V 4 bases short and J 0 bases short, with 19 bases between. The CDR3 loop reads CASSSGGGEALAKNIQYF. The CDR3 nucleotides read TGTGCCAGCAGCTCCGGTGGTGGCGAAGCCCTAGCCAAAAACATTCAGTACTTC.